This note documents a single T cell receptor (beta chain) sequence. The CDR3 length is 15 residues. V was pared by 2 bases and J by 8 bases, with 8 bases of the junction left unmatched. The germline V gene encodes CDR1 SGHVS and CDR2 FNYEAQ. The entry originates in a study of blood T cell repertoires in COVID-19. The overall study: COVID-19 samples collected from the United States, Italy and Spain covered acute and convalescent phases. PBMCs, B-cell-depleted T cells, or T cells were the source of the cDNA or gDNA that made up the material.

As originally analysed: Counts of nucleated cells, estimated from reference gene primer amplification, were obtained. Produced via immunoSEQ multiplex PCR; TCRdb's table is partial and in-frame only. V and J calls and clone size come straight from that table; D and trimming were deduced from the DNA. The sample lists about 69,000 clones, roughly 80% seen once, with 8% to 10% in the top ten. The sequence came from a woman aged 80 or over with acute or convalescent COVID-19. The sample comprised peripheral blood. The rearrangement links TRBV7-6 to TRBJ2-1; TRBD2 matches 8 bases. CDR3 residues: CASSLQAGAAYEQFF. CDR3 in DNA: TGTGCCAGCAGCTTACAAGCGGGGGCCGCCTATGAGCAGTTCTTC.